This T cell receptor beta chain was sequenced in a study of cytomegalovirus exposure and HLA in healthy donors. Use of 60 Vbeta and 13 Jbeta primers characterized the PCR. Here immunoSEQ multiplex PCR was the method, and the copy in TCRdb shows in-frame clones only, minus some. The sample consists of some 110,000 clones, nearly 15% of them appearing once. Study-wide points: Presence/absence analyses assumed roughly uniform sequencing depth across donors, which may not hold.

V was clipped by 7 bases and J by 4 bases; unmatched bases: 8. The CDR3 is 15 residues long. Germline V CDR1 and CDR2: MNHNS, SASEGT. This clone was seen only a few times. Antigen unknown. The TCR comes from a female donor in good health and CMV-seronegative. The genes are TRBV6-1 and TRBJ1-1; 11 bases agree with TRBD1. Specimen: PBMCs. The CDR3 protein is CASMWTGGLSTEAFF. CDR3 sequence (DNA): TGTGCCAGCATGTGGACAGGGGGCTTGAGCACTGAAGCTTTCTTT.